These 3 T cell receptor beta chains originate from one sample sequenced in a study of blood T cell repertoires in COVID-19. Profiled with immunoSEQ multiplex PCR; TCRdb holds only in-frame clones, not every one. The repertoire holds some 97,000 clones, with roughly 85% as singletons. Sequenced input: PBMCs or T cells enriched from blood (not recorded which). The receptors originated from a woman between 45 and 60 years old who had recovered from COVID-19.

The rearrangement links TRBV10-2 to TRBJ2-2, with TRBD2 matching 8 bases. From germline, CDR1 is WSHSY and CDR2 SAAADI. The CDR3 runs 16 residues. V shed 7 bases, J shed 7 bases, and the junction held 14 bases outside the gene matches. DNA for the CDR3: TGCGCCAGCACCCTTTCGGGGGGACTAGGGATCGGGGAGCTGTTTTTT. This codes for CASTLSGGLGIGELFF.

This clone was seen a single time. At one of its ends the junction is not consistent with the germline gene, which may arise from a read error. The chain couples TRBV13 to TRBJ2-5; D remains unclear. CDR3 length equals 14 residues. Germline loops: CDR1 PRHDT, CDR2 FYEKMQ (reference sequence). The chain's CDR3 is CASSLDSVQETQYF. CDR3 nucleotide sequence: TGTGCCAGCAGTTTAGACTCGGTCCAAGAGACCCAGTACTTC.

The chain carries TRBV6-5 and TRBJ1-6; TRBD1 matches 10 bases. CDR1 is MNHEY and CDR2 is SVGAGI in the germline V gene. V dropped 6 bases and J dropped 7; count of bases not matched to a gene: 6. The CDR3 is made up of 15 amino acids. DNA for the CDR3: TGTGCCAGCAGGGACAGGGGGAGATACAATTCACCCCTCCACTTT. Translated, it gives CASRDRGRYNSPLHF.